This passage covers 32 T cell receptor beta chains from one sample sequenced in a study of T cell responses to AZD1222 COVID-19 vaccine. Assay used: immunoSEQ multiplex PCR; TCRdb lists only in-frame clones, some missing. This sample has over 150,000 clones, with approximately 92% found just once. The sample in question was peripheral blood, obtained on day 0 of AZD1222 vaccination. The source is an adult in good health.

The chain recombines TRBV6-5 with TRBJ2-2; the D gene could be TRBD1 or TRBD2 (5 bases each). Germline V lookup: CDR1 MNHEY, CDR2 SVGAGI. The length of the CDR3 is 12 residues. Trimming took 8 bases from V and 1 from J, leaving 5 bases between them. The CDR3 DNA follows: TGTGCCAGCGGGGGGAACACCGGGGAGCTGTTTTTT. Protein product: CASGGNTGELFF.

The rearrangement uses TRBV3-1 (or the pseudogene TRBV3-2) and TRBJ2-3; D remains unclear. The length of the CDR3 is 14 residues. Germline values: CDR1 LGHDT, CDR2 YNNKEL (reference sequence). V was cut by 4 bases and J by 2 bases, with 10 bases left in between. The CDR3 DNA reads as TGTGCCAGCAGCCGAGGAAAAGTCACAGATACGCAGTATTTT. Amino acids: CASSRGKVTDTQYF.

The V and J genes are TRBV11-3 and TRBJ2-1; possibly TRBD2 for D (7 bases). This CDR3 is built from 17 residues. Per the germline V gene, CDR1 is SGHNT and CDR2 is YENEEA. Trimming stripped 5 bases from V and 1 base from J, with 18 bases between. The CDR3 region has the DNA TGTGCCAGCAGCCCAGGGAGGGGGGGCTATTCCTACAATGAGCAGTTCTTC. Translating it yields CASSPGRGGYSYNEQFF.

This rearrangement joins TRBV12-3 or TRBV12-4 to TRBJ2-3; no clear D gene. The germline V and J ends were trimmed by 6 bases and 6 bases, with 10 bases remaining between them. The CDR3 is 12 residues long. CDR3 sequence: CASSPRRDTQYF. In DNA form, the CDR3 reads TGTGCCAGCAGCCCACGTCGGGATACGCAGTATTTT.

This chain uses TRBV6-1 with TRBJ2-7, with D unclear. V dropped 1 base and J dropped 3 bases, with 16 bases sitting between them. This CDR3 comprises 16 residues. Germline V lookup: CDR1 MNHNS, CDR2 SASEGT. Here the CDR3 reads CASSEERPGPGYEQYV. In DNA, the CDR3 is TGTGCCAGCAGTGAAGAGCGCCCTGGACCGGGCTACGAGCAGTACGTC.

The chain carries TRBV5-4 and TRBJ1-2; 11 bases are a match to TRBD1. V gave up 4 bases and J gave up 5 bases; unmatched junction bases: 13. This CDR3 is 17 amino acids long. Looked up from germline, CDR1 is SGHNT and CDR2 is YYREEE (reference sequence). In DNA form, the CDR3 reads TGTGCCAGCAGCACCCCGGGGAGGACAGGGGGCCGGTATGGCTACACCTTC. Residues: CASSTPGRTGGRYGYTF.

This chain links TRBV4-1 with TRBJ2-1, with TRBD1 matching 10 bases. The CDR3 spans 14 residues. Germline loops: CDR1 MGHRA, CDR2 YSYEKL. The V gene end was trimmed by 4 bases and the J gene end by 7 bases; junction bases not matched to a gene: 4. This chain's CDR3 is CASSRTGGKNEQFF. CDR3 coding DNA: TGCGCCAGCAGCCGGACAGGGGGTAAGAATGAGCAGTTCTTC.

The chain employs TRBV5-1 and TRBJ1-3; D remains unclear. Germline CDR1 SGHRS, CDR2 YFSETQ. The CDR3 consists of 16 residues. Trimming removed 0 bases from V and 0 bases from J, with 10 bases in between. As DNA, the CDR3 is TGCGCCAGCAGCTTGGATGGACGGACCTCTGGAAACACCATATATTTT. This sequence encodes CASSLDGRTSGNTIYF.

The V gene is TRBV5-6, the J gene TRBJ1-5, with 7 bases lining up with TRBD1. After removal of 1 base from V and 7 bases from J, the junction contained 11 bases not matched to a gene. The CDR3 has 16 amino acids. CDR1 is SGHDT, CDR2 YYEEEE, per germline. The CDR3 DNA is TGTGCCAGCAGCTTGTACGTACAGGGGACTCCCCAGCCCCAGCATTTT. It yields the protein CASSLYVQGTPQPQHF.

As for this clone: Other DNA variants within this sample encode the same CDR3. This rearrangement joins TRBV21-1 to TRBJ1-5. TRBV21-1 is deemed a pseudogene. This CDR3 comprises 12 residues. CDR3 in amino acids: CASSKEDQPQHF. CDR3 DNA: TGTGCCAGCAGCAAAGAAGATCAGCCCCAGCATTTT.

This chain uses TRBV15 with TRBJ2-2; D unresolved. Trimming cost V 0 bases and J 1 base, with 3 bases left between them. This CDR3 comprises 14 residues. Germline values: CDR1 LNHNV, CDR2 YYDKDF (reference sequence). The CDR3, as DNA: TGTGCCACCAGCAGAGAACGGAACACCGGGGAGCTGTTTTTT. Its translation is CATSRERNTGELFF.

The gene calls are TRBV7-2 and TRBJ1-5; perhaps TRBD1 as D (5 bases). The V gene lost 2 bases and the J gene lost 8 bases, with 16 bases spanning the gap. Germline CDR1 is SGHTA and CDR2 is FQGNSA. The CDR3 is 15 amino acids. CDR3 region: CASSLRAGRSEPQHF. The CDR3 coding sequence is TGTGCCAGCAGCTTACGTGCGGGACGGTCGGAGCCCCAGCATTTT.

CDR3: CASSHRGYNYGYTF. DNA of the CDR3: TGTGCCAGCAGCCACAGGGGATATAACTATGGCTACACCTTC. This rearrangement joins TRBV3-1 (or the pseudogene TRBV3-2) to TRBJ1-2; D is perhaps TRBD1 (6 bases). V was pared by 3 bases and J by 1 base, with 9 bases between. The CDR3 totals 14 residues. Germline V gene lookup returns CDR1 LGHDT and CDR2 YNNKEL (reference sequence).

The chain uses TRBV7-2 and TRBJ1-5; 9 bases fit TRBD1. Germline V CDR1 and CDR2: SGHTA, FQGNSA. The CDR3 runs 15 residues. V was pared by 1 base and J by 4 bases, with 2 bases of the junction left unmatched. DNA for the CDR3: TGTGCCAGCAGCTTAGTCGGGACAGGGAATCAGCCCCAGCATTTT. It yields the protein CASSLVGTGNQPQHF.

The J gene is TRBJ1-5, the V gene TRBV6-1; the D is unclear. The germline CDR1 and CDR2 sequences are MNHNS and SASEGT. The CDR3 loop spans 14 amino acids. Deletions cut 6 bases from V and 0 bases from J, with 9 bases between. CDR3 DNA sequence: TGTGCCAGCAGCCTAGGAGGTAGCAATCAGCCCCAGCATTTT. It translates to CASSLGGSNQPQHF.

The chain employs TRBV2 and TRBJ1-2; 9 bases are a match to TRBD1. The CDR3 is 15 residues long. CDR1 is SNHLY, CDR2 FYNNEI, per germline. Losses at the gene ends were 6 bases for V and 8 bases for J; bases not matched to a gene: 13. CDR3 coding DNA: TGTGCCAGCAGCCCAGGGGACAGGGAAGGAGGGGGCTACACCTTC. Protein sequence: CASSPGDREGGGYTF.

This chain uses TRBV7-2 with TRBJ1-2; 8 bases align to TRBD1. CDR1 is SGHTA and CDR2 is FQGNSA in the germline V gene. The CDR3 is made up of 15 amino acids. The ends lost 5 bases at V and 8 bases at J; junction bases unmatched: 13. The CDR3: CASSPLGDRGGGYTF. Written as DNA, the CDR3 is TGTGCCAGCAGCCCTCTAGGTGACAGGGGTGGAGGCTACACCTTC.

This clone occurred once. The chain uses TRBV7-8 and TRBJ1-3; no clear D gene. With 1 base removed from V and 0 bases from J, the gap between germline ends came to 7 bases. The germline V gene has CDR1 SGHVS and CDR2 FQNEAQ. This CDR3 spans 15 amino acids. The CDR3 region has the DNA TGTGCCAGCAGCTTAGGACGGCACTCTGGAAACACCATATATTTT. Translated: CASSLGRHSGNTIYF.

This chain joins TRBV7-9 and TRBJ2-3, with 10 positions matching TRBD2. The CDR3 spans 16 residues. After removal of 5 bases from V and 4 bases from J, the junction contained 9 bases not matched to a gene. Germline CDR1 is SEHNR and CDR2 is FQNEAQ (reference sequence). The CDR3 nucleotides read TGTGCCAGCAGCCACCTAGCGGGGGAATTACCAGATACGCAGTATTTT. It specifies CASSHLAGELPDTQYF.

This chain joins TRBV20-1 and TRBJ1-2; D possibly corresponds to TRBD1 (6 bases). Trimming shortened V by 5 bases and J by 6 bases, and 10 bases separated the two germline ends. CDR1 is DFQATT and CDR2 is SNEGSKA in the germline V gene (reference sequence). This CDR3 comprises 11 residues. CDR3 bases: TGCAGTGCTTCAGGGGCAAATGGCTACACCTTC. This encodes CSASGANGYTF.

The V call is TRBV27, the J call TRBJ1-5, with 8 nucleotides matching TRBD1. The CDR3 is made up of 16 amino acids. In germline, CDR1 is MNHEY, CDR2 SMNVEV (reference sequence). With V trimmed by 5 bases and J by 0 bases, 6 bases remained unmatched. The DNA of the CDR3 is TGTGCCAGCAGTCGGACAGGGCAGTATAGCAATCAGCCCCAGCATTTT. Its translation: CASSRTGQYSNQPQHF.

The V and J genes are TRBV27 and TRBJ2-5, with 11 bases matching TRBD2. V was pared by 5 bases and J by 4 bases, with 12 bases of the junction left unmatched. The V gene's germline CDR1 is MNHEY and CDR2 SMNVEV (reference sequence). This CDR3 spans 17 amino acids. This CDR3 is CASSPPQTSGGGETQYF. Here the CDR3 DNA reads TGTGCCAGCAGTCCACCACAAACTAGCGGGGGAGGAGAGACCCAGTACTTC.

V and J are TRBV18 and TRBJ2-2; D unclear. CDR1 KGHSH and CDR2 LQKENI come from the germline V gene. This CDR3 comprises 13 residues. V lost 4 bases to trimming and J lost 5 bases, with 8 bases between them. In DNA, the CDR3 is TGTGCCAGCTCACAGCGAGAAACCGGGGAGCTGTTTTTT. It is translated as CASSQRETGELFF.

This sequence joins TRBV2 and TRBJ1-5, with D possibly TRBD1 on 6 matching bases. V lost 4 bases and J lost 6, with 19 bases in between. There are 16 residues in the CDR3. Germline V gene lookup returns CDR1 SNHLY and CDR2 FYNNEI. This CDR3 is CASSVGLQGHSQPQHF. CDR3 in DNA: TGTGCCAGCAGTGTAGGTTTACAGGGCCATAGTCAGCCCCAGCATTTT.

The chain uses TRBV10-1 and TRBJ1-2, with D unclear. Trimming shortened V by 7 bases and J by 2 bases, and 5 bases separated the two germline ends. The germline V gene encodes CDR1 WNHNN and CDR2 SYGVQD (reference sequence). There are 11 residues in the CDR3. CDR3 loop: CASTLNYGYTF. DNA for the CDR3: TGCGCCAGCACCTTAAACTATGGCTACACCTTC.

This clone was picked up a small number of times. The chain uses TRBV6-5 and TRBJ1-1, with D unclear. The CDR3 totals 13 residues. Trimming removed 0 bases at V and 6 bases at J, with 8 bases between. The germline gives CDR1 MNHEY, CDR2 SVGAGI. This chain's CDR3 is CASSYSEGAEAFF. CDR3 DNA: TGTGCCAGCAGTTACTCTGAGGGCGCTGAAGCTTTCTTT.

This chain links TRBV24-1 with TRBJ1-2; 7 bases match TRBD1. Trimming took 7 bases from V and 6 from J; bases not matched to a gene: 4. Germline assignment: CDR1 KGHDR and CDR2 SFDVKD. The CDR3 is 12 amino acids. As DNA, the CDR3 is TGTGCCACCAGAGACAGGGACGATGGCTACACCTTC. It codes for CATRDRDDGYTF.

This chain connects TRBV4-2 to TRBJ1-3; D not resolved. Deletions cut 1 base from V and 0 bases from J, with 7 bases between. From germline, CDR1 is LGHNA and CDR2 YNFKEQ. The CDR3 consists of 15 residues. The CDR3 reads CASSQVVSSGNTIYF. CDR3 in DNA: TGTGCCAGCAGCCAAGTGGTCAGCTCTGGAAACACCATATATTTT.

The chain employs TRBV9 and TRBJ1-5, with 7 bases aligning to TRBD1. V lost 0 bases and J lost 2; bases outside the gene matches: 2. CDR3 length: 15 residues. CDR1 and CDR2 from the germline V gene are SGDLS and YYNGEE. The CDR3 nucleotides are TGTGCCAGCAGCGTAGAGGGGGCTGGCAATCAGCCCCAGCATTTT. Translated, it gives CASSVEGAGNQPQHF.

This clone has a handful of counts. The chain recombines TRBV19 with TRBJ1-6; the D gene is possibly TRBD1 (5 bases). Germline V lookup: CDR1 LNHDA, CDR2 SQIVND (reference sequence). CDR3 length: 15 residues. V was pared by 3 bases and J by 6 bases, with 12 bases between. CDR3 nucleotide sequence: TGTGCCAGTAGTATGCAGGGCGCGACTAATTCACCCCTCCACTTT. This translates into CASSMQGATNSPLHF.

The chain carries TRBV28 and TRBJ1-5; no definite D call. CDR3 length: 17 residues. CDR1 and CDR2 (germline): MDHEN, SYDVKM. V lost 6 bases and J 4 bases, leaving 22 bases between the germline ends. CDR3 DNA sequence: TGTGCCAGCAGCCCCACTTTTGGCAGATTGGGTAATCAGCCCCAGCATTTT. Residues: CASSPTFGRLGNQPQHF.

This clone has more than one count but fewer than ten. The chain links TRBV6-5 to TRBJ1-5; 7 bases align to TRBD1. Germline CDR1 reads MNHEY; CDR2 reads SVGAGI. The CDR3 sequence is 15 residues long. With 10 bases clipped from V and 3 bases from J, the junction kept 12 bases outside the gene matches. The DNA for the CDR3 is TGTGCCACCTGGTTGCGACAGGGATCCAATCAGCCCCAGCATTTT. Translating it yields CATWLRQGSNQPQHF.